Following are 8 T cell receptor beta chains from one sample sequenced in a study of vaccination effects on CD4 cells after COVID-19. The repertoire was sequenced with immunoSEQ multiplex PCR; TCRdb's copy has only in-frame clones and lacks some. The sample records some 74,000 clones, around 81% being singletons. These TCRs' antigens remain unknown. The ViraFEST assay expanded antigen-specific CD4+ T cells with viral peptide pools before sequencing. Isolating CD4+ T cells followed approximately 11 days of culture. Participants were given two doses of BNT162b2 or mRNA-1273 vaccine. The input for sequencing was CD4+ T cells from PBMCs cultured with HCoV-229E spike peptides, taken after COVID-19 vaccination. These receptors all stem from a human donor who received a COVID-19 vaccine.

In this sample, this clone turned up a few times. V is TRBV10-1 and J is TRBJ1-3; no definite D call. CDR1 WNHNN and CDR2 SYGVQD come from the germline V gene (reference sequence). The CDR3 is 14 residues long. V dropped 7 bases and J dropped 0 bases, with 10 bases sitting between them. CDR3 bases: TGCGCCAGCACCCCCGACCGCTCTGGAAACACCATATATTTT. As protein: CASTPDRSGNTIYF.

The chain joins TRBV6-6 to TRBJ1-6; 9 bases line up with TRBD1. Germline CDR1 reads MNHNY; CDR2 reads SVGAGI (reference sequence). The CDR3 consists of 18 residues. The V gene end was trimmed by 6 bases and the J gene end by 4 bases; junction bases not matched to a gene: 13. The CDR3, as DNA: TGTGCCAGCAGGCGAAAGCCGGGACAGGGCCGATATAATTCACCCCTCCACTTT. Translating gives CASRRKPGQGRYNSPLHF.

This clone was counted once. The chain couples TRBV6-6 to TRBJ2-7, with TRBD2 matching 10 bases. The germline V gene has CDR1 MNHNY and CDR2 SVGAGI (reference sequence). This CDR3 has 15 residues. With 5 bases clipped from V and 1 base from J, the junction kept 5 bases outside the gene matches. CDR3 bases: TGTGCCAGCAGTGACCTAGCGGGGGCTTCCTACGAGCAGTACGTC. Its protein product is CASSDLAGASYEQYV.

This clone has just a few counts. V gene TRBV3-1 (or the pseudogene TRBV3-2) combines with J gene TRBJ2-1; D gene uncertain. The CDR3 runs 14 residues. Germline V lookup: CDR1 LGHDT, CDR2 YNNKEL (reference sequence). Deletions cut 4 bases from V and 5 bases from J, with 12 bases between. CDR3 coding DNA: TGTGCCAGCAGCCCCTCGGCAGGAGACAATGAGCAGTTCTTC. Translating it yields CASSPSAGDNEQFF.

CDR3 nucleotides: TGCGCCAGCAGCCAAGTTGACAGGGAAGTCTATGGCTACACCTTC. This sequence encodes CASSQVDREVYGYTF. The chain couples TRBV4-1 to TRBJ1-2, with 7 nucleotides matching TRBD1. Germline V gene sequence: CDR1 MGHRA, CDR2 YSYEKL. This CDR3 contains 15 residues. V dropped 1 base and J dropped 4; count of bases not matched to a gene: 6.

This clone occurred a few times. This chain links TRBV15 with TRBJ1-1; TRBD1 agrees at 9 bases. The V segment lost 1 base and the J segment 2 bases; nucleotides outside the gene matches: 8. The CDR3 covers 17 residues. Per the germline V gene, CDR1 is LNHNV and CDR2 is YYDKDF (reference sequence). The CDR3 DNA reads as TGTGCCACCAGCAGAGGGAAGACAGGGGGAACAAACACTGAAGCTTTCTTT. It encodes CATSRGKTGGTNTEAFF.

This chain uses TRBV7-2 with TRBJ1-2; no reliable D call. V gave up 0 bases and J gave up 4 bases, with 15 bases separating them. The CDR3 consists of 16 residues. The germline gives CDR1 SGHTA, CDR2 FQGNSA. The CDR3 loop is CASSLAHEARSYGYTF. DNA for the CDR3: TGTGCCAGCAGCTTAGCCCACGAGGCGAGGAGCTATGGCTACACCTTC.

The chain is built from TRBV3-1 (or the pseudogene TRBV3-2) and TRBJ1-5; 7 bases line up with TRBD1. Germline V CDR1 and CDR2: LGHDT, YNNKEL (reference sequence). There are 15 residues in the CDR3. V shed 4 bases and J 5 bases; nucleotides not matched to a gene: 8. This CDR3 reads CASSRSTGRDQPQHF. The CDR3 DNA reads TGTGCCAGCAGCCGTTCGACAGGGAGGGATCAGCCCCAGCATTTT.